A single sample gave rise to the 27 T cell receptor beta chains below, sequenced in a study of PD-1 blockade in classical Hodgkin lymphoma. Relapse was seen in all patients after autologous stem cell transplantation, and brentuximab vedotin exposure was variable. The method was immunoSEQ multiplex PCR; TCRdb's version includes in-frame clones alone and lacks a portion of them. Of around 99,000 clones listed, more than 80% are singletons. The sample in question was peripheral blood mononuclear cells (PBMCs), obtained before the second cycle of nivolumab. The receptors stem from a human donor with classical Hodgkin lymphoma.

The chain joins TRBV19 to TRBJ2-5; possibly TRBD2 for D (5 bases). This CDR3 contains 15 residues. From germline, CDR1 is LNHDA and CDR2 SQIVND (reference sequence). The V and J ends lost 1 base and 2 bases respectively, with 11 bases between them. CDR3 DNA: TGTGCCAGTAGTATAGGTGGGAGATGGCAAGAGACCCAGTACTTC. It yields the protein CASSIGGRWQETQYF.

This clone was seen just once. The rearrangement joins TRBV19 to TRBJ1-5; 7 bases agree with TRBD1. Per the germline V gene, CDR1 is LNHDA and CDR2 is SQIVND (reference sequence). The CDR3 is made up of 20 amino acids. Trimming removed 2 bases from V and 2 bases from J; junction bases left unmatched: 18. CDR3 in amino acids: CASSIYTGAGIRIGNQPQHF. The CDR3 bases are TGTGCCAGTAGTATATACACAGGGGCGGGCATCAGAATCGGCAATCAGCCCCAGCATTTT.

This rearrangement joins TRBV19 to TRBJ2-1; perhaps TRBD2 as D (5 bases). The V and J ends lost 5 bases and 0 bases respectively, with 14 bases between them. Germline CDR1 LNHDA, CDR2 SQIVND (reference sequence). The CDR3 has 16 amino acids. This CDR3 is CASSSGGSFSYNEQFF. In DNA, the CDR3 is TGTGCCAGTAGTTCCGGCGGGTCCTTCTCCTACAATGAGCAGTTCTTC.

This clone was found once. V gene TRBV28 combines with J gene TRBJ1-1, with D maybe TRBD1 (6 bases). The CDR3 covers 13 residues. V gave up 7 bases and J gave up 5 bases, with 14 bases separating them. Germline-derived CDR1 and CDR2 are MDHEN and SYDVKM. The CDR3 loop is CASTNEGGTEAFF. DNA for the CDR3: TGTGCCAGCACGAATGAGGGGGGGACTGAAGCTTTCTTT.

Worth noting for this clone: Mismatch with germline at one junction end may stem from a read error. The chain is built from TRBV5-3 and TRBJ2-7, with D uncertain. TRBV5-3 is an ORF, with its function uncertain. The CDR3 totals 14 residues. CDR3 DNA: TGTGCCAGCAGCTTGGGCGGCAGGACCTACGAGCAGTACTTC. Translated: CASSLGGRTYEQYF.

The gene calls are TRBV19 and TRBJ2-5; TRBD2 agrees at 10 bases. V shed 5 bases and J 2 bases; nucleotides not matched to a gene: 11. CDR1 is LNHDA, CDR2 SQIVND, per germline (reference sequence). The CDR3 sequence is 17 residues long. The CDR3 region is CASSRAPSGRSQETQYF. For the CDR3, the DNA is TGTGCCAGTAGTCGGGCCCCTAGCGGGAGATCACAAGAGACCCAGTACTTC.

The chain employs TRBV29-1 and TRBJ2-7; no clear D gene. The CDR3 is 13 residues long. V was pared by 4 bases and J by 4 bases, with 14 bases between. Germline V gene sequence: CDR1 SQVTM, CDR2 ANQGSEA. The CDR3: CSVAQSRWYEQYF. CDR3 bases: TGCAGCGTTGCACAAAGCAGATGGTACGAGCAGTACTTC.

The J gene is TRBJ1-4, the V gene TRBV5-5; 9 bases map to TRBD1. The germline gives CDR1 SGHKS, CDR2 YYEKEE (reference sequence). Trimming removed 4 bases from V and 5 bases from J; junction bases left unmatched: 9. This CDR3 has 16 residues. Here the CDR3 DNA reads TGTGCCAGCAGCCGGCCCCAGGACAGGGGCAATGAAAAACTGTTTTTT. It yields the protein CASSRPQDRGNEKLFF.

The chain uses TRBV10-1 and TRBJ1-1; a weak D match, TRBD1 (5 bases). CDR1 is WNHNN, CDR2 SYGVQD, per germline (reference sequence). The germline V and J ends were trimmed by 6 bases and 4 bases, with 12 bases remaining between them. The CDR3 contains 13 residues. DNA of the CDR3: TGCGCCAGCAGGAAGGGCGGGACCACTGAAGCTTTCTTT. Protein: CASRKGGTTEAFF.

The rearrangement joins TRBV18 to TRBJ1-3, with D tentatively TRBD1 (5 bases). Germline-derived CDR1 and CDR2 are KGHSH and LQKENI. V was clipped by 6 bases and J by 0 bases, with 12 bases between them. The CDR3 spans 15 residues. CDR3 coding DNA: TGTGCCAGCTCGGATCAGGGTCTCTCTGGAAACACCATATATTTT. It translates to CASSDQGLSGNTIYF.

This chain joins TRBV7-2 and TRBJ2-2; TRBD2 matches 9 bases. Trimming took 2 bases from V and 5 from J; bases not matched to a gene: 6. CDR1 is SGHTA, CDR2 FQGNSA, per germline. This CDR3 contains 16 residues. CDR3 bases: TGTGCCAGCAGCTTAACCCTGGCGGGAGGGACCGGGGAGCTGTTTTTT. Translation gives CASSLTLAGGTGELFF.

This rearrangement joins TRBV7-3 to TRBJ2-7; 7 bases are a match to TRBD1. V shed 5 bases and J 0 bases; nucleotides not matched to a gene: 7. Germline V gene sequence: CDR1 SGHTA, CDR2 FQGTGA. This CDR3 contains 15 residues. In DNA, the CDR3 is TGTGCCAGCAGCGCCGGGACAGCGAACTCCTACGAGCAGTACTTC. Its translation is CASSAGTANSYEQYF.

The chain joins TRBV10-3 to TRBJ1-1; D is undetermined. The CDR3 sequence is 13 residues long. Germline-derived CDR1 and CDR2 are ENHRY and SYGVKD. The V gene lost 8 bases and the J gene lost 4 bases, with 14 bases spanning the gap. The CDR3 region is CAIWEGVGTEAFF. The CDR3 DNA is TGTGCCATCTGGGAGGGAGTTGGCACTGAAGCTTTCTTT.

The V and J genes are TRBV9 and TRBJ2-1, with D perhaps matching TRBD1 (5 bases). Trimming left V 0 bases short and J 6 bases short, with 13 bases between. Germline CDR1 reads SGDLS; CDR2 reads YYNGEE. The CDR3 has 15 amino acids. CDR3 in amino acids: CASSVEGAVTNEQFF. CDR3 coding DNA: TGTGCCAGCAGCGTAGAAGGGGCAGTGACCAATGAGCAGTTCTTC.

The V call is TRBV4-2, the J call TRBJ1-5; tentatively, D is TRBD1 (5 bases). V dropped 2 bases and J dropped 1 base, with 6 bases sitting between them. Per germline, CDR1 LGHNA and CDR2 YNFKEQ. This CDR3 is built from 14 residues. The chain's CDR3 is CASSQWDSNQPQHF. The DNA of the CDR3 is TGTGCCAGCAGCCAATGGGACAGCAATCAGCCCCAGCATTTT.

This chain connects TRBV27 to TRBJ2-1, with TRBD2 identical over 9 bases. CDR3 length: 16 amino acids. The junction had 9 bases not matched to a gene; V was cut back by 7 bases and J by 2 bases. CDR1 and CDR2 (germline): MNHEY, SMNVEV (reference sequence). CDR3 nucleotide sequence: TGTGCCAGCACCTTGTCACCTAGCGGGGCCTACAATGAGCAGTTCTTC. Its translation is CASTLSPSGAYNEQFF.

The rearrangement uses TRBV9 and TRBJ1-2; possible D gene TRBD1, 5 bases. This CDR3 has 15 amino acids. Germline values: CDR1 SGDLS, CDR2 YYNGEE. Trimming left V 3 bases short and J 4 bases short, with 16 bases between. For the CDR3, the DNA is TGTGCCAGCAGCGCCGCCAGGGTCGCGTTCTATGGCTACACCTTC. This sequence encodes CASSAARVAFYGYTF.

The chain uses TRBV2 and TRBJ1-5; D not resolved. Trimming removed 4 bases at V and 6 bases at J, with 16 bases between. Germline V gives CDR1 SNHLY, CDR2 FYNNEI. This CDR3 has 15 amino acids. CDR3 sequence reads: CASSGPGLAGQPQHF. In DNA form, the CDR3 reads TGTGCCAGCAGTGGTCCCGGCCTAGCAGGTCAGCCCCAGCATTTT. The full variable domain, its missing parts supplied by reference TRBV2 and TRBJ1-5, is EPEVTQTPSHQVTQMGQEVILRCVPISNHLYFYWYRQILGQKVEFLVSFYNNEISEKSEIFDDQFSVERPDGSNFTLKIRSTKLEDSAMYFCASSGPGLAGQPQHFGDGTRLSIL.

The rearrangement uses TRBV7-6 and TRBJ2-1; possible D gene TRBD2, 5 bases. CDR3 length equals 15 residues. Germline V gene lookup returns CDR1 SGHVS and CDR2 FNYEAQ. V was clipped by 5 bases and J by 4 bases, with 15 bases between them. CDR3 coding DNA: TGTGCCAGCAGCAGCGGACGCATCCCTTACAATGAGCAGTTCTTC. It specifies CASSSGRIPYNEQFF.

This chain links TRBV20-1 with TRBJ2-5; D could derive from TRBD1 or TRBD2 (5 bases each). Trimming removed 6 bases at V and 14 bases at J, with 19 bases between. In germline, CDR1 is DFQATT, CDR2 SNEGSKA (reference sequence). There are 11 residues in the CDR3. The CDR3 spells CSAHSKGDPYF. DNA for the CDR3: TGCAGTGCCCATAGCAAAGGGGACCCTTACTTC.

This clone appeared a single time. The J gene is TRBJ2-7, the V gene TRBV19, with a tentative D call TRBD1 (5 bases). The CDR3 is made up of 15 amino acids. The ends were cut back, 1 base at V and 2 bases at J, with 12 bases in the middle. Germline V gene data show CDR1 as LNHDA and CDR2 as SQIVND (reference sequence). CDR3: CASSIVGQGPYEQYF. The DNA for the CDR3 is TGTGCCAGTAGTATAGTGGGGCAGGGTCCCTACGAGCAGTACTTC.

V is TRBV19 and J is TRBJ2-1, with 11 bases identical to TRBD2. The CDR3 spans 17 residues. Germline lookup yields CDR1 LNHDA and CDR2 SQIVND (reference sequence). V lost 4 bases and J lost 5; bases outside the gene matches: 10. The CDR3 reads CASSKGALAGGHNEQFF. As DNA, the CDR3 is TGTGCCAGTAGTAAAGGAGCCCTAGCGGGGGGCCACAATGAGCAGTTCTTC.

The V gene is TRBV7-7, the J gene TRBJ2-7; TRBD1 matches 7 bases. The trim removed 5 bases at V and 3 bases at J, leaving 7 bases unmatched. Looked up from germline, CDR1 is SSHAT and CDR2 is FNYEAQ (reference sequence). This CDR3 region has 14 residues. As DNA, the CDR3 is TGTGCCAGCAGCGCTCGACAGGGTAACTACGAGCAGTACTTC. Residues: CASSARQGNYEQYF.

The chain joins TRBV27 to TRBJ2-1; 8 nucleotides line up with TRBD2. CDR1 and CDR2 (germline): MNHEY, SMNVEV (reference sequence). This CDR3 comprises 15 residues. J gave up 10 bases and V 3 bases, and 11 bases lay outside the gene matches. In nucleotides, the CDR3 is TGTGCCAGCAGTTTGCGGCTAGCGGGTAATGGGGAGCAGTTCTTC. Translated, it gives CASSLRLAGNGEQFF.

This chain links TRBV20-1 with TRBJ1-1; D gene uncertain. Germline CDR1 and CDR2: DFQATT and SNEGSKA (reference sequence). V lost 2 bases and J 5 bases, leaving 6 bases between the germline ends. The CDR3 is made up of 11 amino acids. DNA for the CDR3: TGCAGTGCTAGATGGGTTACTGAAGCTTTCTTT. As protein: CSARWVTEAFF.

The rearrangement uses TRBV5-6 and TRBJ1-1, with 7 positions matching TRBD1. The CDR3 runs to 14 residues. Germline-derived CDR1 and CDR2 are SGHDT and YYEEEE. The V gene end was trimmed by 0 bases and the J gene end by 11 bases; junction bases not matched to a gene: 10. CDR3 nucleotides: TGTGCCAGCAGCTTGGAGGGGGCGAGGGTGAGGGCTTTCTTT. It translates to CASSLEGARVRAFF.

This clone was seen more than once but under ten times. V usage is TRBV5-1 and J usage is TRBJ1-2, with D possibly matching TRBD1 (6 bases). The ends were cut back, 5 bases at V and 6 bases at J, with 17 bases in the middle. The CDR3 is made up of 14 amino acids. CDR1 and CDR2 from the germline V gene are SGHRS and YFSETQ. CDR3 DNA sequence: TGCGCCAGCAGGACGACCCCAGGGGCGGATGGCTACACCTTC. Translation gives CASRTTPGADGYTF. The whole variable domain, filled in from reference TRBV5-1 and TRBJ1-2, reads KAGVTQTPRYLIKTRGQQVTLSCSPISGHRSVSWYQQTPGQGLQFLFEYFSETQRNKGNFPGRFSGRQFSNSRSEMNVSTLELGDSALYLCASRTTPGADGYTFGSGTRLTVV.